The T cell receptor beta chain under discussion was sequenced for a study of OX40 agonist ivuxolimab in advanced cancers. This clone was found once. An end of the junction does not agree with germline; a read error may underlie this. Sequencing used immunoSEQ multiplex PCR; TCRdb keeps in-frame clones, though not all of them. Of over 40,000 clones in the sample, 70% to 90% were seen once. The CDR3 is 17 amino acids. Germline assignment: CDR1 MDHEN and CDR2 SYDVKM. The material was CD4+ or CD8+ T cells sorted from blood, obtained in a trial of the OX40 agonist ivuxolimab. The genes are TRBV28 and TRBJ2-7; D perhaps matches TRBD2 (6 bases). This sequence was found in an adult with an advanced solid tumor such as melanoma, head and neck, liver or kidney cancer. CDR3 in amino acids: CASSPTLGRGKEYAQYF. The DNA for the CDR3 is TGTGCCAGCAGTCCAACCCTCGGACGGGGGAAGGAGTACGCGCAGTACTTC.